These 18 T cell receptor beta chains were all obtained from the same sample, sequenced in a study of blood T cells in healthy people across ages. The use of a sample-barcoded 5' primer and a J-beta primer mix characterized a second PCR of about 7 to 12 cycles. TCRdb analysed the 5' RACE reads with MiXCR anew, one entry per CDR3 protein. Of 800,000 or so distinct CDR3 sequences in the sample, roughly 25% were seen once. These data are also associated with another study on T cells of mothers and their children.

Sample: blood. The receptors originated from a boy aged 10-17 years in good health.

The genes are TRBV10-3 and TRBJ2-3; the match to TRBD2 covers 7 bases. Germline assignment: CDR1 ENHRY and CDR2 SYGVKD. V trimming: 10 bases; J trimming: 0 bases; junction bases outside the gene matches: 4. The CDR3 totals 13 residues. The DNA of the CDR3 is TGTGCCACCAGCGGGACCAGCACAGATACGCAGTATTTT. Amino acid sequence: CATSGTSTDTQYF.

This chain links TRBV3-1 with TRBJ2-2; 8 bases map to TRBD1. V dropped 0 bases and J dropped 1; count of bases not matched to a gene: 4. Looked up from germline, CDR1 is LGHDT and CDR2 is YNNKEL (reference sequence). This CDR3 spans 17 amino acids. CDR3 sequence reads: CASSQELGQGNTGELFF. The CDR3 nucleotides read TGTGCCAGCAGCCAAGAACTAGGACAGGGGAACACCGGGGAGCTGTTTTTT.

The sample holds a few counts of this clonotype. The chain links TRBV6-6 to TRBJ1-2; D is unclear. Germline V gene sequence: CDR1 MNHNY, CDR2 SVGAGI (reference sequence). Trimming stripped 5 bases from V and 2 bases from J, with 12 bases between. The CDR3 is 14 residues long. CDR3: CASSKISVNYGYTF. The DNA of the CDR3 is TGTGCCAGCAGTAAGATATCCGTAAACTATGGCTACACCTTC.

J is TRBJ2-1 and V is TRBV6-5; perhaps D is TRBD1 or TRBD2 (5 bases each). CDR1 and CDR2 (germline): MNHEY, SVGAGI. This CDR3 has 12 residues. Trimming pared 5 bases from V and 12 bases from J, leaving 14 bases between. DNA of the CDR3: TGTGCCAGCAGTGCATTACCGGGACCGCAGTTCTTC. This translates into CASSALPGPQFF.

The rearrangement uses TRBV25-1 and TRBJ1-2; no clear D. Trimming cost V 2 bases and J 7 bases, with 11 bases left between them. This CDR3 has 13 residues. Germline assignment: CDR1 MGHDK and CDR2 SYGVNS. CDR3 loop: CASSEDVWAGYTF. As DNA, the CDR3 is TGTGCCAGCAGTGAAGACGTATGGGCTGGCTACACCTTC.

The chain combines TRBV29-1 with TRBJ2-2; D is unresolved. Germline CDR1 is SQVTM and CDR2 is ANQGSEA. The CDR3 runs 15 residues. V dropped 2 bases and J dropped 0 bases, with 10 bases sitting between them. The CDR3 DNA is TGCAGCGTTGAACTCGGTAGAGCGAACACCGGGGAGCTGTTTTTT. This translates into CSVELGRANTGELFF.

The V and J genes are TRBV20-1 and TRBJ2-1; TRBD1 aligns across 7 bases. Per the germline V gene, CDR1 is DFQATT and CDR2 is SNEGSKA (reference sequence). The CDR3 is 14 amino acids. The J segment lost 11 bases and the V segment lost 6 bases, leaving 16 bases of the junction unmatched. CDR3 region: CSARDRVTVLKQFF. In nucleotides, the CDR3 is TGCAGTGCCCGCGACAGGGTTACAGTTCTAAAGCAGTTCTTC.

This clonotype was seen a handful of times. The chain joins TRBV11-2 to TRBJ2-4, with D perhaps matching TRBD1 (5 bases). Germline CDR1 is SGHAT and CDR2 is FQNNGV. V dropped 1 base and J dropped 11 bases, with 15 bases sitting between them. The CDR3 runs to 14 residues. The CDR3 sequence: CASSLGGTGNFQYF. In nucleotides, the CDR3 is TGTGCCAGCAGCTTAGGGGGCACCGGAAATTTTCAGTACTTC.

The V call is TRBV11-2, the J call TRBJ2-5; 13 nucleotides match TRBD2. J was trimmed by 5 bases and V by 0 bases; bases with no gene match: 9. Germline assignment: CDR1 SGHAT and CDR2 FQNNGV. This CDR3 contains 18 residues. CDR3 bases: TGTGCCAGCAGCTTAGACGTCGGACTAGCGGGAGCAGGGGAGACCCAGTACTTC. Its protein is CASSLDVGLAGAGETQYF. The complete variable domain, with remaining parts taken from reference TRBV11-2 and TRBJ2-5, reads EAGVAQSPRYKIIEKRQSVAFWCNPISGHATLYWYQQILGQGPKLLIQFQNNGVVDDSQLPKDRFSAERLKGVDSTLKIQPAKLEDSAVYLCASSLDVGLAGAGETQYFGPGTRLLVL.

The rearrangement joins TRBV5-1 to TRBJ2-1; D gene ambiguous. The V end was cut by 0 bases, the J end by 0 bases, with 7 bases between. This CDR3 has 15 residues. Germline CDR1 reads SGHRS; CDR2 reads YFSETQ. This CDR3 reads CASSLDLSSYNEQFF. The CDR3 bases are TGCGCCAGCAGCTTGGACTTGAGCTCCTACAATGAGCAGTTCTTC.

J is TRBJ2-1 and V is TRBV5-1, with a weak D call TRBD2 (5 bases). The V and J ends lost 0 bases and 4 bases respectively, with 11 bases between them. The germline gives CDR1 SGHRS, CDR2 YFSETQ. CDR3 length: 15 amino acids. The CDR3 sequence: CASSLEASQYNEQFF. The CDR3 DNA reads TGCGCCAGCAGCTTGGAAGCTAGCCAGTACAATGAGCAGTTCTTC.

The chain uses TRBV7-2 and TRBJ2-3; 11 nucleotides agree with TRBD2. The germline gives CDR1 SGHTA, CDR2 FQGNSA. The CDR3 totals 16 residues. The V and J ends lost 5 bases and 6 bases, in that order; junction bases with no gene match: 10. Written as DNA, the CDR3 is TGTGCCAGCAGCCCGACGGGACTAGCGGCTAGGGATACGCAGTATTTT. Translating it yields CASSPTGLAARDTQYF.

The chain combines TRBV7-9 with TRBJ1-6, with D perhaps matching TRBD1 (6 bases). V was trimmed by 3 bases and J by 6 bases, leaving 12 bases between them. The CDR3 has 15 residues. The V gene's germline CDR1 is SEHNR and CDR2 FQNEAQ (reference sequence). CDR3 sequence: CASSFSGVPNSPLHF. The DNA for the CDR3 is TGTGCCAGCAGCTTTTCAGGGGTGCCTAATTCACCCCTCCACTTT.

The chain is built from TRBV5-6 and TRBJ1-5; D possibly corresponds to TRBD1 (6 bases). CDR3 length: 16 residues. CDR1 is SGHDT and CDR2 is YYEEEE in the germline V gene. V dropped 0 bases and J dropped 5 bases, with 15 bases sitting between them. CDR3 nucleotide sequence: TGTGCCAGCAGCTTGGCCTCCAGGGGTCGAGATCAGCCCCAGCATTTT. Its protein product is CASSLASRGRDQPQHF.

This clonotype has only a few counts. V is TRBV29-1 and J is TRBJ2-5; a possible D gene is TRBD1 (5 bases). The CDR3 covers 13 residues. CDR1 is SQVTM, CDR2 ANQGSEA, per germline. The germline V and J ends were trimmed by 5 bases and 5 bases, with 15 bases remaining between them. The CDR3 DNA reads TGCAGCGTTAGACAGCGCTTACAGGAGACCCAGTACTTC. It translates to CSVRQRLQETQYF.

The table lists this clonotype with a few counts. Relative to the germline gene, one junction end is altered; a read error may explain this. The chain recombines TRBV25-1 with TRBJ2-7; D gene unclear. CDR3 length equals 12 residues. CDR1 is MGHDK and CDR2 is SYGVNS in the germline V gene. CDR3 nucleotides: TGTGCCCGCAGCCTATATCCCGACGAGCAGTACTTC. Translated: CARSLYPDEQYF.

The chain carries TRBV20-1 and TRBJ2-1; 11 bases align to TRBD2. Germline lookup yields CDR1 DFQATT and CDR2 SNEGSKA (reference sequence). The CDR3 covers 16 residues. The J segment lost 2 bases and the V segment lost 3 bases, leaving 6 bases of the junction unmatched. CDR3 sequence (DNA): TGCAGTGCTAGGTCGCTAGCGGGGGGCCCCTACAATGAGCAGTTCTTC. It yields the protein CSARSLAGGPYNEQFF.

The V and J genes are TRBV5-5 and TRBJ2-5; 13 bases map to TRBD2. V trimming: 1 base; J trimming: 4 bases; junction bases outside the gene matches: 4. Germline V gene sequence: CDR1 SGHKS, CDR2 YYEKEE (reference sequence). CDR3 size: 16 residues. The CDR3 loop is CASSLRTSGSGETQYF. The CDR3 DNA sequence: TGTGCCAGCAGCTTGCGGACTAGCGGGAGTGGAGAGACCCAGTACTTC. Based on the CDR3 plus reference TRBV5-5 and TRBJ2-5, the full variable domain is DAGVTQSPTHLIKTRGQQVTLRCSPISGHKSVSWYQQVLGQGPQFIFQYYEKEERGRGNFPDRFSARQFPNYSSELNVNALLLGDSALYLCASSLRTSGSGETQYFGPGTRLLVL.